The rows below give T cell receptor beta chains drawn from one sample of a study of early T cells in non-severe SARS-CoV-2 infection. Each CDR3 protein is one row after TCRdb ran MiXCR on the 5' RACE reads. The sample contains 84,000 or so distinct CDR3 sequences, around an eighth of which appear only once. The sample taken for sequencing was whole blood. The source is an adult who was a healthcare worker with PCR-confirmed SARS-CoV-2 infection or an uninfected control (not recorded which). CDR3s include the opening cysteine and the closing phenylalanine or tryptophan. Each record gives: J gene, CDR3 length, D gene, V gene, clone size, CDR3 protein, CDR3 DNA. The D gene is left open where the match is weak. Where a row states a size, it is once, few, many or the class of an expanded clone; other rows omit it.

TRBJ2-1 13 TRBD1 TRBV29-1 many CSVGLTGGYEQFF TGCAGCGTTGGACTGACAGGGGGATATGAGCAGTTCTTC
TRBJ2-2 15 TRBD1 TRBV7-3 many CASSPSGTGDGELFF TGTGCCAGCAGCCCAAGTGGGACAGGGGACGGGGAGCTGTTTTTT
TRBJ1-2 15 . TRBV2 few CASSLKQRVDYGYTF TGTGCCAGCAGCCTCAAGCAAAGGGTAGACTATGGCTACACCTTC
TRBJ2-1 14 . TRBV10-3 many CAISPGTQGREQFF TGTGCCATCAGTCCCGGGACTCAGGGACGTGAGCAGTTCTTC
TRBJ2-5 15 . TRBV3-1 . CASSQVSGYQETQYF TGTGCCAGCAGCCAAGTATCAGGGTATCAAGAGACCCAGTACTTC
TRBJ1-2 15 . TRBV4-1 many CASSQNLGTLNGYTF TGCGCCAGCAGCCAAAATCTCGGGACATTGAATGGCTACACCTTC
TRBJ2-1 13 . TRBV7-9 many CASIPGPLKEQFF TGTGCCAGCATCCCGGGACCCCTCAAGGAGCAGTTCTTC
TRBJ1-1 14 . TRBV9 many CASSVGQTHTEAFF TGTGCCAGCAGCGTAGGACAGACTCACACTGAAGCTTTCTTT
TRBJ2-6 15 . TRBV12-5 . CASLPNFSGANVLTF TGTGCTAGTCTCCCGAACTTCTCTGGGGCCAACGTCCTGACTTTC
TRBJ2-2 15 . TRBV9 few CASSVTRASSGELFF TGTGCCAGCAGCGTAACCAGAGCTTCGAGCGGGGAGCTGTTTTTT
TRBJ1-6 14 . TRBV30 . CAWSADSPHSPLHF TGTGCCTGGAGTGCCGACAGCCCTCATTCACCCCTCCACTTT
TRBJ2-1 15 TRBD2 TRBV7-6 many CASSLASGGRSEQFF TGTGCCAGCAGCTTAGCTAGCGGGGGGAGGAGCGAGCAGTTCTTC
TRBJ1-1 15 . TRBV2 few CASSGGGGKNTEAFF TGTGCCAGCAGTGGAGGTGGGGGAAAGAACACTGAAGCTTTCTTT
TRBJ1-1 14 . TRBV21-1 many CASSKGKRNTEAFF TGTGCCAGCAGCAAAGGTAAACGGAACACTGAAGCTTTCTTT
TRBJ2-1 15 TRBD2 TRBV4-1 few CASSRTSLPYNEQFF TGCGCCAGCAGCCGGACTAGCCTCCCCTACAATGAGCAGTTCTTC
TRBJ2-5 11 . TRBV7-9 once CASSLDEAQYF TGTGCCAGCAGCTTAGATGAGGCCCAGTACTTC
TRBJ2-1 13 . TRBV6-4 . CASSVYRGSEQFF TGTGCCAGCAGTGTTTATAGGGGCAGTGAGCAGTTCTTC
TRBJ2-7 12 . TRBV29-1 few CSARRGGDEQYF TGCAGCGCCCGGAGGGGGGGCGACGAGCAGTACTTC
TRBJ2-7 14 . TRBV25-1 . CASSEPKDLLEQYF TGTGCCAGCAGTGAACCCAAGGACCTTCTTGAGCAGTACTTC
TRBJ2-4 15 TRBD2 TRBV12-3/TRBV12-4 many CASSLRELAKNIQYF TGTGCCAGCAGTTTGCGGGAGTTAGCCAAAAACATTCAGTACTTC
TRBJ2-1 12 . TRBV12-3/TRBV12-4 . CASSFGAEEQFF TGTGCCAGCAGTTTCGGGGCTGAGGAGCAGTTCTTC
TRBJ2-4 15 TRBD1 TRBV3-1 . CASSKTGQGENIQYF TGTGCCAGCAGTAAGACGGGACAGGGAGAAAACATTCAGTACTTC
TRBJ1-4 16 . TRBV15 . CATSRDPSRAREKLFF TGTGCCACCAGCAGAGATCCCAGCAGGGCGAGAGAAAAACTGTTTTTT
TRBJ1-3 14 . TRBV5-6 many CASSIWGAGNTIYF TGTGCCAGCAGTATATGGGGGGCTGGAAACACCATATATTTT
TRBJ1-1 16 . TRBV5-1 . CASSLGYGGPYTEAFF TGCGCCAGCAGCTTGGGCTACGGGGGGCCCTACACTGAAGCTTTCTTT
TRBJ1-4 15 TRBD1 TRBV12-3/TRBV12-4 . CASSASGQGGEKLFF TGTGCCAGCAGTGCCTCCGGACAGGGTGGAGAAAAACTGTTTTTT
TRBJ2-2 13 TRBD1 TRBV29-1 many CSVPTGGPGELFF TGCAGCGTCCCGACAGGGGGCCCCGGGGAGCTGTTTTTT
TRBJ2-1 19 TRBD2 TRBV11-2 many CASSLDFLAGDLTYNEQFF TGTGCCAGCAGCTTAGACTTCCTAGCGGGGGACTTAACCTACAATGAGCAGTTCTTC
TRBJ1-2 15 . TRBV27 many CASSFGGLWHYGYTF TGTGCCAGCAGTTTCGGCGGGCTGTGGCACTATGGCTACACCTTC
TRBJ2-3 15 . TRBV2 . CASSEIGGMRGTQYF TGTGCCAGCAGTGAAATCGGAGGCATGAGGGGTACGCAGTATTTT
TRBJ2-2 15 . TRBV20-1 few CSARSTGTNTGELFF TGCAGTGCTAGATCCACCGGGACTAACACCGGGGAGCTGTTTTTT